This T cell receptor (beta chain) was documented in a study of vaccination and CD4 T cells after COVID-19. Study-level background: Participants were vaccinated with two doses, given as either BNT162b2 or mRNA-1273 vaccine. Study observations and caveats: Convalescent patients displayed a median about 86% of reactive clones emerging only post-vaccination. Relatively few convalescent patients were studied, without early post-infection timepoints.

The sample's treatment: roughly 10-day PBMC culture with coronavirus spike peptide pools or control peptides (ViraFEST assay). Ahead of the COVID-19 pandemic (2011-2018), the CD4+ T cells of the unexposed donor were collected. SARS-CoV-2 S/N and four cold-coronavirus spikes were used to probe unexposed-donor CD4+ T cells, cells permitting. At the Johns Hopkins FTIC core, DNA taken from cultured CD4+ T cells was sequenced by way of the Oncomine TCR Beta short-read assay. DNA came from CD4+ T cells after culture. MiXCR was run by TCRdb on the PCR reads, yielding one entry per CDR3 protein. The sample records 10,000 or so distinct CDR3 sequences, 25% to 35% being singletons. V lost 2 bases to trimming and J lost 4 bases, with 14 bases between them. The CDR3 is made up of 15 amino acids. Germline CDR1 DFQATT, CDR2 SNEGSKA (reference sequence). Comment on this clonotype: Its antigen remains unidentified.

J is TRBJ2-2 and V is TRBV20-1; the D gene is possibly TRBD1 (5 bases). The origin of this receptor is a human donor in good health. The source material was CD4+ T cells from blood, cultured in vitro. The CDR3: CSARPAGLITGELFF. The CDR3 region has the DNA TGCAGTGCTAGACCGGCAGGGCTCATCACCGGGGAGCTGTTTTTT.